The clone carrying this TCR beta chain was picked up many times. Its antigen is as yet unknown. Each CDR3 protein gets one entry after TCRdb re-called the 5' RACE reads with MiXCR. Here the sample spans tens of thousands of distinct CDR3 sequences, 6% being singletons. The sample originates from a study of CD8 T cells in ankylosing spondylitis. Regarding the study as a whole: Enrichment of disease-linked clones was reportedly significant in matched ankylosing spondylitis synovial fluid.

Trimming removed 6 bases from V and 4 bases from J, with 19 bases in between. CDR3 length: 16 amino acids. Germline CDR1 SGDLS, CDR2 YYNGEE. The TCR sequence derives from a male donor with ankylosing spondylitis or in good health (not recorded which). Sequenced input: blood, either unsorted or a sorted T cell fraction (not recorded which). The J gene is TRBJ2-2, the V gene TRBV9; maybe TRBD2 (7 bases). The CDR3: CASNEEGGGSTGELFF. For the CDR3, the DNA is TGTGCCAGCAACGAAGAGGGGGGCGGGAGCACCGGGGAGCTGTTTTTT.